This T cell receptor beta chain was sequenced during a study of Graves' ophthalmopathy and Graves' hyperthyroidism. Background on the study: Peripheral blood was obtained at first diagnosis, ahead of any treatment.

The CDR3 has 15 residues. Trimming took 6 bases from V and 3 from J, leaving 18 bases between them. Germline CDR1 is SGHDN and CDR2 is FVKESK. Scientists amplified the TCR beta CDR3 regions from RNA transcripts. First-round RT-PCR relied on HTBI primers, and a second-round multiplex PCR came next. TCRdb reanalysed the multiplex PCR reads using MiXCR and keeps one entry per CDR3 protein. The sample holds about 210,000 distinct CDR3 sequences; about 32% are singletons and the top ten take over 7.5%. Other autoimmune diseases, uncontrolled infections, pregnancy or lactation ruled patients out of participation.

The chain couples TRBV14 to TRBJ2-7; D may match TRBD1 or TRBD2 (5 bases each). The specimen was peripheral blood. The clonotype comes from a man over 45 with Graves' ophthalmopathy. The CDR3 is CASSRGHGLYYEQYF. Here the CDR3 DNA reads TGTGCCAGCAGTCGCGGACACGGACTTTACTACGAGCAGTACTTC.